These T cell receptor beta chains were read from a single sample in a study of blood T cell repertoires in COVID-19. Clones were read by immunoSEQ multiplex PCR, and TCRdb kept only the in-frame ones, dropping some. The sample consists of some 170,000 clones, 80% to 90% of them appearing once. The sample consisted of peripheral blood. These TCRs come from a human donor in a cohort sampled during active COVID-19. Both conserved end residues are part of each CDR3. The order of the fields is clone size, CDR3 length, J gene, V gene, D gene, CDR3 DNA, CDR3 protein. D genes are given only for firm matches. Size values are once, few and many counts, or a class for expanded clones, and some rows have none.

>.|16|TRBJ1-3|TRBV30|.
TGTGCCTGGAATTATCCAGGCCTAAGCTCTGGAAACACCATATATTTT
CAWNYPGLSSGNTIYF
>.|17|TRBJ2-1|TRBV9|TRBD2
TGTGCCAGCAGCGCCTACTTGGCGGGAGGGCCGCTGAATGAGCAGTTCTTC
CASSAYLAGGPLNEQFF
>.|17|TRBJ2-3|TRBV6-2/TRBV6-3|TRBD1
TGTGCCAGCAGTTACTATGGGACAGGTTCTAGCACAGATACGCAGTATTTT
CASSYYGTGSSTDTQYF
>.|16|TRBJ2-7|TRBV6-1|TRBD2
TGTGCCAGCAGTGAAGTTGCTAGCGGGACGGCCTACGAGCAGTACTTC
CASSEVASGTAYEQYF
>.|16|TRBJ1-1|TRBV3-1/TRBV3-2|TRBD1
TGTGCCAGCAGCCTGACAGGGGAGAAATTCAGGACTGAAGCTTTCTTT
CASSLTGEKFRTEAFF
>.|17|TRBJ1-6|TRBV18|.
TGTGCCAGCTCACCACTTGGGACAAGCTCCTATAATTCACCCCTCCACTTT
CASSPLGTSSYNSPLHF
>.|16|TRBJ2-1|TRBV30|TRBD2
TGTGCCTGGAGTGGGATAGCGGGAGGACGATACAATGAGCAGTTCTTC
CAWSGIAGGRYNEQFF
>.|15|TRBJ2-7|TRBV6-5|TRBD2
TGTGCCAGCAGTTCCTTGGACCGGGAGGGGGGGGAGCAGTACTTC
CASSSLDREGGEQYF
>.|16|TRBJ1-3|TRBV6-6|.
TGTGCCAGCAGTTACCTTCGGGACACCTCTGGAAACACCATATATTTT
CASSYLRDTSGNTIYF
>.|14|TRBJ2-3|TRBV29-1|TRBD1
TGCAGCGGGCTGACAGGGGGTATCACAGATACGCAGTATTTT
CSGLTGGITDTQYF
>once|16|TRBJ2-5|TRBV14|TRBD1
TGTGCCAGCAGCCAGGGACAGGGGACAGGTCGCGAGACCCAGTACTTC
CASSQGQGTGRETQYF
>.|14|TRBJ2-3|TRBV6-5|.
TGTGCCAGCAGTTATAGTGGGGAGACAGATACGCAGTATTTT
CASSYSGETDTQYF
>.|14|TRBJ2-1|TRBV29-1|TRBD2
TGCAGCGTTGAACCGACTAGCGGTAGGAGCGGGCAGTTCTTC
CSVEPTSGRSGQFF
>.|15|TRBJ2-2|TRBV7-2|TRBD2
TGTGCCAGCAGGTGGGGGGGAAACCCGGCTGGGGAGCTGTTTTTT
CASRWGGNPAGELFF
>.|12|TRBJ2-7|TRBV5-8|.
TGTGCCAGCAGCTCGGACAGTTACGAGCAGTACTTC
CASSSDSYEQYF
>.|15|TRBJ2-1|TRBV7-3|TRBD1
TGTGCCAGCAGCTTATGGGACAGGGAAAACAATGAGCAGTTCTTC
CASSLWDRENNEQFF
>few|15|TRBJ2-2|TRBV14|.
TGTGCCAGCAGCTTCCGGGACTCGGGCACCGGGGAGCTGTTTTTT
CASSFRDSGTGELFF
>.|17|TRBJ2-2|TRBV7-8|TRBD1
TGTGCCAGCAGCGTTGGTGGGACAGGGCAGAACACCGGGGAGCTGTTTTTT
CASSVGGTGQNTGELFF
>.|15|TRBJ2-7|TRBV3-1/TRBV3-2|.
TGTGCCAGCAGCCAAGTGGAGGATCCTGCCTACGAGCAGTACTTC
CASSQVEDPAYEQYF
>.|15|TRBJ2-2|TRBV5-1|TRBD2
TGCGCCAGCGCCCCCAGCGGGGGAGTCACCGGGGAGCTGTTTTTT
CASAPSGGVTGELFF
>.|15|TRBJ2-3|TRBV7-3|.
TGTGCCAGCAGCCCTCAAGGACAGACGCATGGTACGCAGTATTTT
CASSPQGQTHGTQYF
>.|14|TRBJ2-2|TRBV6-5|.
TGTGCCAGCAGTTACTCGACTGGTGGAGGGGAGCTGTTTTTT
CASSYSTGGGELFF
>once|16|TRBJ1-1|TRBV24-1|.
TGTGCCACCCTCAATAGCGGGGGGGGAGACGACACTGAAGCTTTCTTT
CATLNSGGGDDTEAFF
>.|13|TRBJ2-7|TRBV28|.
TGTGCCAGCAGAATAGACAGTTCCTACGAGCAGTACTTC
CASRIDSSYEQYF
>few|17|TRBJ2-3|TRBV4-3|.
TGCGCCAGCAGCCAAGATCTTGCGGGGGCCCCGCTGGATACGCAGTATTTT
CASSQDLAGAPLDTQYF
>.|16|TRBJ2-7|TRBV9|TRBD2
TGTGCCAGCAGCGTAGGATACGGGGGGGCTACCGACGAGCAGTACTTC
CASSVGYGGATDEQYF
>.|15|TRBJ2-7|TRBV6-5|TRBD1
TGTGCCAGCACCGACAGGGACAGAGGTAACTACGAGCAGTACTTC
CASTDRDRGNYEQYF
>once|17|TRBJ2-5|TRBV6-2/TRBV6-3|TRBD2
TGTGCCAGCAGTTACCACCTAGCGGGGGGGCAGGGTGAGACCCAGTACTTC
CASSYHLAGGQGETQYF
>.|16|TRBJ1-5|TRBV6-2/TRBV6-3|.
TGTGCCAGCAGTTACTCGAGCACAGGGCGGAATCAGCCCCAGCATTTT
CASSYSSTGRNQPQHF
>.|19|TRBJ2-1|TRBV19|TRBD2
TGTGCCAGTAGTGCCCAGACTAGCGGGAGGGCCTCCCCGGGATATGAGCAGTTCTTC
CASSAQTSGRASPGYEQFF
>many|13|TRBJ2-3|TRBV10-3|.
TGTGCCATCGCCCAGGGATTGGCAGATACGCAGTATTTT
CAIAQGLADTQYF
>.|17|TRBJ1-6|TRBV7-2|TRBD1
TGTGCCAGCAGCTTGGACAGGCTTGGAAACTATAATTCACCCCTCCACTTT
CASSLDRLGNYNSPLHF
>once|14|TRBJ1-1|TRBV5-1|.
TGCGCCAGCAGACAACGCCCAGGGTTCGCTGAAGCTTTCTTT
CASRQRPGFAEAFF
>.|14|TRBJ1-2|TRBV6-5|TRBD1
TGTGCCAGCAGTTACTCTGGGACAGGGGAAGGCTACACCTTC
CASSYSGTGEGYTF
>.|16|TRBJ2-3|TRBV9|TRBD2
TGTGCCAGCAGCGTAGGGCTAGCGGGCGCCGAGGATACGCAGTATTTT
CASSVGLAGAEDTQYF
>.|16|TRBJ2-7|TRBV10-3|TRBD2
TGTGCCATTTCAAGGACTAGCGGGAGACAATCCTACGAGCAGTACTTC
CAISRTSGRQSYEQYF
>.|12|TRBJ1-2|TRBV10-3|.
TGTGCCACGAAGGACGGGGAAGGTGGCTACACCTTC
CATKDGEGGYTF
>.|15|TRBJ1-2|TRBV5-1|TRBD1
TGCGCCAGCAGCAAAACCGGGACAGGGAGTTCTGGCTACACCTTC
CASSKTGTGSSGYTF
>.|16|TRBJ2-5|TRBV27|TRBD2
TGTGCCAGCAGTTTGGACGAGACTAGCGGACAAGAGACCCAGTACTTC
CASSLDETSGQETQYF
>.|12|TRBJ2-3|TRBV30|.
TGTGCCTGGAGTGTACAAGCAGATACGCAGTATTTT
CAWSVQADTQYF
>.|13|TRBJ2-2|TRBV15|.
TGTGCCACTGAGACTGGTCACACCGGGGAGCTGTTTTTT
CATETGHTGELFF
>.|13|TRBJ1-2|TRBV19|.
TGTGCCAGTAGTACGACGCAACGGGGGGGCTACACCTTC
CASSTTQRGGYTF
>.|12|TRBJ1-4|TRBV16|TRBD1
TGTGCCAGCAGCCCACAGGGGGAAAAACTGTTTTTT
CASSPQGEKLFF
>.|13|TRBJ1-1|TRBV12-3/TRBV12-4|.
TGTGCCAGCAGTCGAAGTGTTTCGGCTGAAGCTTTCTTT
CASSRSVSAEAFF
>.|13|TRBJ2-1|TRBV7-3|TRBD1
TGTGCCAGCAGCTTGGGACAGAACAATGAGCAGTTCTTC
CASSLGQNNEQFF
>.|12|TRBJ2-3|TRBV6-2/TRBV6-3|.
TGTGCCAGCAGTTCTCTTACAGATACGCAGTATTTT
CASSSLTDTQYF
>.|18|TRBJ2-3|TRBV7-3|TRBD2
TGTGCCAGCAGCTTAAGAGGGACTAGCGGAGCGGGCACAGATACGCAGTATTTT
CASSLRGTSGAGTDTQYF
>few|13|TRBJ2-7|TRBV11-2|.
TGTGCCAGCAGCCACGGGATGGGCGGCGAGCAGTACTTC
CASSHGMGGEQYF
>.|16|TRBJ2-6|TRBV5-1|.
TGCGCCAGCACTGGCAGGGCTCCCTCTGGGGCCAACGTCCTGACTTTC
CASTGRAPSGANVLTF
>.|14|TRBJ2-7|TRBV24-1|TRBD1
TGTGCCACCAGTGATTTCTGGACAGGCTACGAGCAGTACTTC
CATSDFWTGYEQYF